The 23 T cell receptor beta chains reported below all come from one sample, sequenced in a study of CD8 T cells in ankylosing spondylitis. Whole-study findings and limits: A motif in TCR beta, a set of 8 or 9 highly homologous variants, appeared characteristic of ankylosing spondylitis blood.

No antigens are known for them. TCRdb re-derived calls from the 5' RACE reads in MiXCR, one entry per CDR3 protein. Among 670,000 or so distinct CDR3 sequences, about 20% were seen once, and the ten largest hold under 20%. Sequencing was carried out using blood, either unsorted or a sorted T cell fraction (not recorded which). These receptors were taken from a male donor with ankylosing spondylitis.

CDR3 sequence reads: CASSEATSGRYNEQFF. CDR3 coding DNA: TGTGCCAGCAGTGAAGCGACTAGCGGAAGATACAATGAGCAGTTCTTC. The chain combines TRBV2 with TRBJ2-1, with TRBD2 matching over 9 bases. V gave up 0 bases and J gave up 4 bases; unmatched junction bases: 4. Germline V lookup: CDR1 SNHLY, CDR2 FYNNEI. The CDR3 contains 16 residues.

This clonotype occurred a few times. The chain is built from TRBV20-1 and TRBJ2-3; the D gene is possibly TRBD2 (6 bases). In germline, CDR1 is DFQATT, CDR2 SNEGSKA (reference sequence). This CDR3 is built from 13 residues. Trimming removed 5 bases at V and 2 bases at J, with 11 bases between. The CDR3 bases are TGCAGTGCTTTAGCGGCTAACACAGATACGCAGTATTTT. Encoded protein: CSALAANTDTQYF.

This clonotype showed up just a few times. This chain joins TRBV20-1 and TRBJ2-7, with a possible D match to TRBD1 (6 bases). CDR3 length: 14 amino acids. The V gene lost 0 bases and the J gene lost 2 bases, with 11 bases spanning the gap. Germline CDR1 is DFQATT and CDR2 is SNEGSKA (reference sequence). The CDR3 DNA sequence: TGCAGTGCTAGAGATGTACAGGGCGCCTACGAGCAGTACTTC. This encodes CSARDVQGAYEQYF.

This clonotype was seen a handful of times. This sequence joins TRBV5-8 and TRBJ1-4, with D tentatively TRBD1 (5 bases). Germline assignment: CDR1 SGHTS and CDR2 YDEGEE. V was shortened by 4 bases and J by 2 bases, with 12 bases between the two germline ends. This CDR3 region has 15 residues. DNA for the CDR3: TGTGCCAGCAGCCCAGGGCGTATGACTAATGAAAAACTGTTTTTT. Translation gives CASSPGRMTNEKLFF.

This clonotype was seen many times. CDR3 loop: CASSPTGTGYYEQYF. CDR3 bases: TGTGCCAGCAGCCCAACCGGGACAGGGTACTACGAGCAGTACTTC. The V and J genes are TRBV7-9 and TRBJ2-7; 9 bases are shared with TRBD1. The CDR3 runs 15 residues. The J segment lost 3 bases and the V segment lost 5 bases, leaving 8 bases of the junction unmatched. From germline, CDR1 is SEHNR and CDR2 FQNEAQ (reference sequence).

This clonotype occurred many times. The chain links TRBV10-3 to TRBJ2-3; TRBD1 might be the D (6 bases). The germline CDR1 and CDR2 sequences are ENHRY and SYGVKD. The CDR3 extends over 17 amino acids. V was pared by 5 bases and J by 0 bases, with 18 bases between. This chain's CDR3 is CAISSTAGASSTDTQYF. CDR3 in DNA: TGTGCCATCAGTTCTACCGCAGGGGCGTCTAGCACAGATACGCAGTATTTT.

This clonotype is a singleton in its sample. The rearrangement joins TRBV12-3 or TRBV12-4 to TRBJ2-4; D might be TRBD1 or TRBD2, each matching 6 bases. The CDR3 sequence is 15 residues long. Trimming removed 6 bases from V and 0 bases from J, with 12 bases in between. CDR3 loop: CASSLGGQAKNIQYF. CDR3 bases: TGTGCCAGCAGCTTGGGGGGACAAGCCAAAAACATTCAGTACTTC.

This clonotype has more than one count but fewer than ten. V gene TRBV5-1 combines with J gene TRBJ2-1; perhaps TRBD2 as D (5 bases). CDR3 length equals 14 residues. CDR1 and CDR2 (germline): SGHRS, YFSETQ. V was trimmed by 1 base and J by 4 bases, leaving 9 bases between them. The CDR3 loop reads CASSLPGNYNEQFF. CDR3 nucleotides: TGCGCCAGCAGCTTGCCGGGAAATTACAATGAGCAGTTCTTC.

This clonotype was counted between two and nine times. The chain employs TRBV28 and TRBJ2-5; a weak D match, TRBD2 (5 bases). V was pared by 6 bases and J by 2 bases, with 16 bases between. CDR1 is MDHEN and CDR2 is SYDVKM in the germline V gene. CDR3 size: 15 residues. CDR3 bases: TGTGCCAGCAGCCCCGAGGGTGCTCAACAAGAGACCCAGTACTTC. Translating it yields CASSPEGAQQETQYF.

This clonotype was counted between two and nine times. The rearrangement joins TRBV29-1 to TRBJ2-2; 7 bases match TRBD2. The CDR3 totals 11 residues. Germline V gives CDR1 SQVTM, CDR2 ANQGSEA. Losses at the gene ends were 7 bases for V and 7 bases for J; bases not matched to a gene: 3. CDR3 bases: TGCAGCGGTGGGGGGGACGGGGAGCTGTTTTTT. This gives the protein CSGGGDGELFF.

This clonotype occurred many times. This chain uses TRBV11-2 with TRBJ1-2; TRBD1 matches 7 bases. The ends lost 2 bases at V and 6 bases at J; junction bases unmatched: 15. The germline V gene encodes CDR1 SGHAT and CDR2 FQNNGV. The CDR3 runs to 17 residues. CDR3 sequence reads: CASSLRAWTGVGDGYTF. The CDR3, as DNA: TGTGCCAGCAGCTTAAGGGCGTGGACAGGCGTGGGTGATGGCTACACCTTC.

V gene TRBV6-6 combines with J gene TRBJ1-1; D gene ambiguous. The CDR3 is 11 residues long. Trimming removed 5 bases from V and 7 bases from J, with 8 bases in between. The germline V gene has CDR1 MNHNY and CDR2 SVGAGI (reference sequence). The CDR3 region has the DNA TGTGCCAGCAGTCCCCTTTATGAAGCTTTCTTT. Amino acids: CASSPLYEAFF.

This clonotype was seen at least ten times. The CDR3 sequence: CASSFYLTGGTYNEQFF. CDR3 nucleotides: TGTGCCAGCAGCTTTTATCTGACGGGGGGGACCTACAATGAGCAGTTCTTC. The genes are TRBV5-5 and TRBJ2-1, with TRBD2 matching 8 bases. The CDR3 sequence is 17 residues long. J was trimmed by 2 bases and V by 2 bases; bases with no gene match: 9. Germline CDR1 is SGHKS and CDR2 is YYEKEE (reference sequence).

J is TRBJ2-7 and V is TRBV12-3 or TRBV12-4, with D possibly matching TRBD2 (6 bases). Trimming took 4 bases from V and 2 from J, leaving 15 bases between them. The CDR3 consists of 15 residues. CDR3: CASSSRGRPPYEQYF. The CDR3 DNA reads TGTGCCAGCAGTTCGCGGGGCAGACCTCCCTACGAGCAGTACTTC.

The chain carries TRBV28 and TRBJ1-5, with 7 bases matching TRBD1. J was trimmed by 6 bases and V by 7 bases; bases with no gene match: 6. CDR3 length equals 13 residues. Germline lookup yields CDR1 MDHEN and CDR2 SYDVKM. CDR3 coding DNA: TGTGCCAGCAACACAGGGGCTGGTCAGCCCCAGCATTTT. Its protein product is CASNTGAGQPQHF.

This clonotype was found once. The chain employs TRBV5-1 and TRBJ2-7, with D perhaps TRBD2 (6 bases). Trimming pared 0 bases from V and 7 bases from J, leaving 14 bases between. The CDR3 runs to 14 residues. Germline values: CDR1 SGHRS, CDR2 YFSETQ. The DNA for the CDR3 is TGCGCCAGCAGCTTGGACGGGGGTCCGGGGGAGCAGTACTTC. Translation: CASSLDGGPGEQYF.

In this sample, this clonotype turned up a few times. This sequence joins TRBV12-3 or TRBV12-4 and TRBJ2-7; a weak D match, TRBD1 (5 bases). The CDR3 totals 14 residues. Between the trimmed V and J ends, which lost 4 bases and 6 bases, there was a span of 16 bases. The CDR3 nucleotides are TGTGCCAGCAGTTCAGGGTCCTCCAGCTCCGAGCAGTACTTC. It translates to CASSSGSSSSEQYF.

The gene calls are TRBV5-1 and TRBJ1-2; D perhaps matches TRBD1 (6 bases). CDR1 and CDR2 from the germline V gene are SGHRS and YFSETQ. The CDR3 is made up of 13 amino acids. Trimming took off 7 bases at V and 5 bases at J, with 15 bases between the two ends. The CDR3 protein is CASGQTGYYGYTF. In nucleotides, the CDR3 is TGCGCCAGCGGCCAGACAGGATATTATGGCTACACCTTC.

CDR3 nucleotide sequence: TGCAGTGCTAGATCGGGCGGGAGCGTCCTGAATACGCAGTATTTT. It translates to CSARSGGSVLNTQYF. This chain connects TRBV20-1 to TRBJ2-3; 7 bases are a match to TRBD2. Looked up from germline, CDR1 is DFQATT and CDR2 is SNEGSKA (reference sequence). The CDR3 runs to 15 residues. V lost 2 bases, J lost 7 bases, and 12 bases stayed unmatched.

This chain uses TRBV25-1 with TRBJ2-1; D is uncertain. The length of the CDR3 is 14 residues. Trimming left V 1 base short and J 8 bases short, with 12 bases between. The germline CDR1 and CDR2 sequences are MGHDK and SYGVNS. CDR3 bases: TGTGCCAGCAGTGAATCCCCCCCGGTCGATGAGCAGTTCTTC. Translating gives CASSESPPVDEQFF.

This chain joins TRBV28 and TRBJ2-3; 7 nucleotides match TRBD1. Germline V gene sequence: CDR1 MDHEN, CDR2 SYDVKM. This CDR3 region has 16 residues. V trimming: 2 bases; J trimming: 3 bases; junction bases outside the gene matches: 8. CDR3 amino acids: CASSLGMDRPTDTQYF. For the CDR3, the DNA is TGTGCCAGCAGTTTAGGTATGGACAGGCCGACAGATACGCAGTATTTT.

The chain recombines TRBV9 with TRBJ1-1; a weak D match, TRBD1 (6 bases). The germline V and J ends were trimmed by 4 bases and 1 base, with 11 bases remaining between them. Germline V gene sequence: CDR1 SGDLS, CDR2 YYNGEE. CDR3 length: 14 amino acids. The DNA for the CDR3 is TGTGCCAGCAGCCCCTGGACAGAGAACACTGAAGCTTTCTTT. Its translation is CASSPWTENTEAFF.

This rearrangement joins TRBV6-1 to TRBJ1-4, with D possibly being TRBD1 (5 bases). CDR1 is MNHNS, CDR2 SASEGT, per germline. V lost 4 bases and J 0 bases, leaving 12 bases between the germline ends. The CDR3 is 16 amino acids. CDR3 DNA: TGTGCCAGCAGTGTTTCCTTACAGGCAACTAATGAAAAACTGTTTTTT. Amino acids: CASSVSLQATNEKLFF.